This T cell receptor beta chain was identified in a study of vaccination effects on CD4 cells after COVID-19. Overall study: Relative to the second dose, post-vaccine samples were obtained a median of 72 days later.

Germline V gene data show CDR1 as SNHLY and CDR2 as FYNNEI. The CDR3 covers 17 residues. The V end lost 1 base, the J end lost 1 base, and 16 bases lay between the germline ends. Ahead of sequencing, the ViraFEST assay grew antigen-specific CD4+ T cells using viral peptide pools. Isolating CD4+ T cells followed less than 12 days of culture. Each person got two doses of an mRNA SARS-CoV-2 vaccine, BNT162b2 or mRNA-1273. In the case of this clone: The antigen remains undetermined.

Clones were sequenced by immunoSEQ multiplex PCR, and TCRdb holds only the in-frame ones, with some missing. The sample consists of about 33,000 clones, 72% of them appearing once. The rearrangement joins TRBV2 to TRBJ1-1; D perhaps matches TRBD1 (5 bases). The sequence came from a human donor who received a COVID-19 vaccine. This specimen consisted of CD4+ T cells from PBMCs cultured with HCoV-229E spike peptides, obtained after COVID-19 vaccination. The CDR3 coding sequence is TGTGCCAGCAGTGAAGAGGTGTGGGGGGTCGAGAACACTGAAGCTTTCTTT. Its protein product is CASSEEVWGVENTEAFF.